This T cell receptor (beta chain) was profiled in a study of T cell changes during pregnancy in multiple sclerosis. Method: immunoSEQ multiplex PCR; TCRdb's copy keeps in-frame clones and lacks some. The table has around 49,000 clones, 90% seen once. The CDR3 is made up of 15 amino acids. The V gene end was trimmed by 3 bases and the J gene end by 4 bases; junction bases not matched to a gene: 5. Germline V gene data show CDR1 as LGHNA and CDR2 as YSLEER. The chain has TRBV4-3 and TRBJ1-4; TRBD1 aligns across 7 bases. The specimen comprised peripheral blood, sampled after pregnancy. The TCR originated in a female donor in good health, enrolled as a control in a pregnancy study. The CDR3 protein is CASSQSGGINEKLFF. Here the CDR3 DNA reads TGCGCCAGCAGCCAGTCAGGGGGAATTAATGAAAAACTGTTTTTT.